The T cell receptor beta chain described here comes from a study of blood T cell repertoires in COVID-19. CDR3 size: 14 residues. Germline lookup yields CDR1 LNHDA and CDR2 SQIVND (reference sequence). The count of this clone is one. Germline and junction disagree at one end, which may indicate a read error. TCRdb's table, derived via immunoSEQ multiplex PCR, lists solely in-frame clones and lacks some. Of roughly 280,000 clones listed, about 87% are singletons. The chain couples TRBV19 to TRBJ2-7; a possible D gene is TRBD2 (5 bases). The sequence was collected from a woman aged 25 to 39 with acute COVID-19. Sequencing input: PBMCs or T cells enriched from blood (not recorded which). CDR3 bases: TGTGCCAGTAGGATAGGCCCTAGAACGGGGGAGCAGTACTTC. Translated, it gives CASRIGPRTGEQYF. Complete variable domain (other parts from reference TRBV19 and TRBJ2-7): DGGITQSPKYLFRKEGQNVTLSCEQNLNHDAMYWYRQDPGQGLRLIYYSQIVNDFQKGDIAEGYSVSREKKESFPLTVTSAQKNPTAFYLCASRIGPRTGEQYFGPGTRLTVT.